This passage covers 18 T cell receptor beta chains from one sample sequenced in a study of blood T cell repertoires in COVID-19. Using immunoSEQ multiplex PCR, the repertoire was profiled, and TCRdb retains in-frame clones only, with some absent. The table lists 130,000 or so clones, 88% of them singletons. Sequenced material: peripheral blood. Every receptor here comes from a man between 70 and 80 years old with active COVID-19.

The J gene is TRBJ2-5, the V gene TRBV18; D remains ambiguous. The CDR3 is 12 residues long. Per the germline V gene, CDR1 is KGHSH and CDR2 is LQKENI. V was shortened by 3 bases and J by 5 bases, with 7 bases between the two germline ends. CDR3 protein: CASSPSPETQYF. The CDR3 DNA sequence: TGTGCCAGCTCACCCTCCCCCGAGACCCAGTACTTC.

The chain joins TRBV14 to TRBJ2-1; TRBD1 matches at 8 bases. CDR3 size: 15 residues. The V gene end was trimmed by 4 bases and the J gene end by 2 bases; junction bases not matched to a gene: 4. Germline V gives CDR1 SGHDN, CDR2 FVKESK. CDR3 DNA: TGTGCCAGCAGCCCTGACAGGGGACCCTACAATGAGCAGTTCTTC. As protein: CASSPDRGPYNEQFF.

This clone has just one count. The CDR3 sequence is CAWMGDSYGYTF. As DNA, the CDR3 is TGTGCCTGGATGGGGGACTCCTATGGCTACACCTTC. The chain has TRBV30 and TRBJ1-2; D might be TRBD1 (5 bases). Trimming removed 4 bases at V and 4 bases at J, with 10 bases between. Per germline, CDR1 GTSNPN and CDR2 SVGIG (reference sequence). This CDR3 comprises 12 residues.

The chain couples TRBV7-9 to TRBJ1-1; D is ambiguous. The germline V gene encodes CDR1 SEHNR and CDR2 FQNEAQ (reference sequence). This CDR3 is built from 12 residues. Trimming shortened V by 8 bases and J by 10 bases, and 17 bases separated the two germline ends. This CDR3 is CASAPQAEVAFF. For the CDR3, the DNA is TGTGCCAGCGCTCCCCAGGCGGAGGTAGCTTTCTTT.

This clone came up once. The CDR3 is CASSSWTGSRGNTIYF. As DNA, the CDR3 is TGTGCCAGCTCATCTTGGACAGGGAGCCGTGGAAACACCATATATTTT. This chain connects TRBV18 to TRBJ1-3, with TRBD1 identical over 8 bases. Per germline, CDR1 KGHSH and CDR2 LQKENI. The CDR3 consists of 16 residues. J was trimmed by 3 bases and V by 5 bases; bases with no gene match: 9.

This chain joins TRBV10-1 and TRBJ2-7; 7 bases line up with TRBD2. Germline CDR1 reads WNHNN; CDR2 reads SYGVQD (reference sequence). The CDR3 runs to 15 residues. The V segment lost 5 bases and the J segment 2 bases; nucleotides outside the gene matches: 9. This CDR3 is CASSRDTGGPYEQYF. Written as DNA, the CDR3 is TGCGCCAGCAGTAGGGATACGGGAGGACCCTACGAGCAGTACTTC.

The V and J genes are TRBV5-1 and TRBJ2-7; perhaps TRBD1 as D (6 bases). The ends were cut back, 4 bases at V and 4 bases at J, with 12 bases in the middle. CDR3 length: 13 residues. Germline V gene lookup returns CDR1 SGHRS and CDR2 YFSETQ. CDR3 bases: TGCGCCAGCAGCCGGGACAACAGTTACGAGCAGTACTTC. Translated, it gives CASSRDNSYEQYF.

The chain has TRBV27 and TRBJ2-1, with 8 bases identical to TRBD2. This CDR3 comprises 19 residues. The junction had 16 bases not matched to a gene; V was cut back by 1 base and J by 5 bases. Germline V CDR1 and CDR2: MNHEY, SMNVEV (reference sequence). CDR3 bases: TGTGCCAGCAGTTTATTGGGTCCCGGGGGGGCGCTGGGGGACAATGAGCAGTTCTTC. It is translated as CASSLLGPGGALGDNEQFF.

This chain joins TRBV28 and TRBJ1-2; D unclear. This CDR3 has 12 residues. Germline V gene sequence: CDR1 MDHEN, CDR2 SYDVKM. V was trimmed by 6 bases and J by 4 bases, leaving 9 bases between them. The CDR3 region has the DNA TGTGCCAGCAGCAGACTCCTCTATGGCTACACCTTC. It translates to CASSRLLYGYTF.

The chain couples TRBV10-3 to TRBJ1-5; D is possibly TRBD1 (5 bases). The V gene's germline CDR1 is ENHRY and CDR2 SYGVKD. The V and J ends lost 3 bases and 6 bases respectively, with 9 bases between them. The CDR3 is made up of 13 amino acids. The CDR3 region is CAISESRAQPQHF. The CDR3, as DNA: TGTGCCATCAGTGAAAGCAGGGCTCAGCCCCAGCATTTT.

The genes are TRBV7-2 and TRBJ1-2; D unclear. CDR1 SGHTA and CDR2 FQGNSA come from the germline V gene. This CDR3 has 14 amino acids. V was pared by 2 bases and J by 0 bases, with 7 bases between. CDR3 region: CASSLSGANYGYTF. CDR3 bases: TGTGCCAGCAGCTTATCCGGGGCTAACTATGGCTACACCTTC.

The gene calls are TRBV5-5 and TRBJ1-5, with D uncertain. The germline V and J ends were trimmed by 4 bases and 7 bases, with 15 bases remaining between them. Looked up from germline, CDR1 is SGHKS and CDR2 is YYEKEE (reference sequence). The CDR3 contains 14 residues. The CDR3 coding sequence is TGTGCCAGCAGCCCTGGGCCCAGCGGACAGCCCCAGCATTTT. Encoded protein: CASSPGPSGQPQHF.

The chain employs TRBV27 and TRBJ2-1; 10 positions match TRBD2. V lost 4 bases, J lost 4 bases, and 4 bases stayed unmatched. This CDR3 is 15 amino acids long. Germline lookup yields CDR1 MNHEY and CDR2 SMNVEV (reference sequence). DNA for the CDR3: TGTGCCAGCAGTTCAGGACTAGCGGAGTACAATGAGCAGTTCTTC. Its protein product is CASSSGLAEYNEQFF.

A few counts support this clone. The chain couples TRBV5-1 to TRBJ2-2; D uncertain. Germline assignment: CDR1 SGHRS and CDR2 YFSETQ. The CDR3 sequence is 15 residues long. V shed 2 bases and J shed 0 bases, with 8 bases lying between them. The CDR3 sequence is CASSFQNSNTGELFF. The CDR3 bases are TGCGCCAGCAGCTTTCAAAACTCGAACACCGGGGAGCTGTTTTTT.

The CDR3 nucleotides are TGCAGTGCTAGTCCCAACAGGGATTACACAGATACGCAGTATTTT. Amino acids: CSASPNRDYTDTQYF. The genes are TRBV20-1 and TRBJ2-3; TRBD1 might be the D (6 bases). V lost 3 bases and J 2 bases, leaving 15 bases between the germline ends. The CDR3 runs to 15 residues. Germline V gene sequence: CDR1 DFQATT, CDR2 SNEGSKA (reference sequence).

This sequence joins TRBV24-1 and TRBJ1-5, with 9 positions matching TRBD1. The CDR3 spans 18 residues. CDR1 KGHDR and CDR2 SFDVKD come from the germline V gene. Trimming removed 2 bases from V and 0 bases from J; junction bases left unmatched: 7. CDR3 region: CATSDSGTGTFSNQPQHF. In DNA form, the CDR3 reads TGTGCCACCAGTGATTCCGGGACAGGGACCTTTAGCAATCAGCCCCAGCATTTT.

This clone has only a few counts. The genes are TRBV7-9 and TRBJ2-7, with D perhaps TRBD1 (5 bases). V was trimmed by 8 bases and J by 2 bases, leaving 13 bases between them. Germline values: CDR1 SEHNR, CDR2 FQNEAQ (reference sequence). CDR3 length: 13 residues. The CDR3 DNA is TGTGCCAGCTCCAGTTCAGGGACCTACGAGCAGTACTTC. Translated, it gives CASSSSGTYEQYF. The complete variable domain, with remaining parts taken from reference TRBV7-9 and TRBJ2-7, reads DTGVSQNPRHKITKRGQNVTFRCDPISEHNRLYWYRQTLGQGPEFLTYFQNEAQLEKSRLLSDRFSAERPKGSFSTLEIQRTEQGDSAMYLCASSSSGTYEQYFGPGTRLTVT.

The chain couples TRBV19 to TRBJ2-6, with D hard to call. The germline CDR1 and CDR2 sequences are LNHDA and SQIVND (reference sequence). The ends were cut back, 3 bases at V and 0 bases at J, with 6 bases in the middle. CDR3 size: 15 residues. CDR3 bases: TGTGCCAGTAGTATCGATAGCTCTGGGGCCAACGTCCTGACTTTC. Protein sequence: CASSIDSSGANVLTF.